This T cell receptor beta chain was sequenced for a study of cytomegalovirus exposure and HLA in healthy donors. The PCR employed 60 Vbeta primers together with 13 Jbeta primers. Profiled with immunoSEQ multiplex PCR; TCRdb holds only in-frame clones, not every one. The sample holds 100,000 to 120,000 clones, 76% seen once. Though probably carrying unrecorded immune exposures, donors were nominally healthy at sampling. V dropped 6 bases and J dropped 2; count of bases not matched to a gene: 6. Germline V gene lookup returns CDR1 MNHEY and CDR2 SVGAGI. CDR3 length equals 14 residues. Study-wide results and limits: High specificity and sensitivity for cytomegalovirus status were reported for the classifier.

A word on this clone: What it recognizes is unknown.

This chain connects TRBV6-5 to TRBJ2-5; 7 bases line up with TRBD1. The material sequenced was PBMCs. The TCR sequence derives from a man aged 25-45 years in good health and CMV-seropositive. The CDR3 region is CASRPDRDQETQYF. The CDR3 DNA sequence: TGTGCCAGCAGACCCGACAGGGATCAAGAGACCCAGTACTTC.